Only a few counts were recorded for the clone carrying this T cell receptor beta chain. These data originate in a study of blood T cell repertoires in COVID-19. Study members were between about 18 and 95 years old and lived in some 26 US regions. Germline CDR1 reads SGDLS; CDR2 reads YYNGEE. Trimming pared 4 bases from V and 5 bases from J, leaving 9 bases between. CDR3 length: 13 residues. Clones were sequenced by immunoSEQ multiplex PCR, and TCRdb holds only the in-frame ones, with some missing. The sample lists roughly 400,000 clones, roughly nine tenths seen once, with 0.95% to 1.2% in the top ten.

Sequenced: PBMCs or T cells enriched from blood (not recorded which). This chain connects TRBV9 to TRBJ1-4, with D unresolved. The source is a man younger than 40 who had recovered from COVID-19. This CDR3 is CASSPHMNEKLFF. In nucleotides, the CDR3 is TGTGCCAGCAGCCCCCACATGAATGAAAAACTGTTTTTT.